This T cell receptor beta chain was retrieved from a study of beta chain features in type 1 diabetes. Worth noting for this clone: Its antigen is not identified.

Expressed TCRB transcripts were sequenced, since all the RNA that had been isolated was reverse transcribed. Here immunoSEQ multiplex PCR was the method, and the copy in TCRdb shows in-frame clones only, minus some. This table has 130,000 to 150,000 clones, about 10% appearing once. Study-wide points: Any HLA effect on TCRB rearrangement was left unresolved by small sub-analyses.

Germline V CDR1 and CDR2: WNHNN, SYGVQD (reference sequence). This CDR3 is 15 amino acids long. V shed 0 bases and J shed 3 bases, with 11 bases lying between them. CD45RO/CCR7/CD25/CD127/CD95/CD27 separated CD4+ naive, central memory, regulatory and stem cell-like memory cells by sorting. The sequenced sample was naive CD4+ T cells from blood. This receptor was obtained from a man aged 18-30 years in good health. The genes are TRBV10-1 and TRBJ2-5, with D possibly TRBD1 on 6 matching bases. The CDR3 nucleotides are TGCGCCAGCAGTGAGTCGGCAGCAGGGGAAGAGACCCAGTACTTC. The encoded protein is CASSESAAGEETQYF.